These 30 T cell receptor beta chains were sequenced from one sample in a study of pediatric ulcerative colitis. During colonoscopy, one to two rectal pinch biopsies were collected. TCRdb's table, derived via immunoSEQ multiplex PCR, lists solely in-frame clones and lacks some. The profile shows fewer than 20,000 clones, 70% to 80% of them singletons. Sequenced material: gut tissue. The receptors come from a boy aged 5-17 years who was a control in a study of pediatric ulcerative colitis.

The rearrangement links TRBV19 to TRBJ2-2, with 8 positions matching TRBD1. Germline CDR1 and CDR2: LNHDA and SQIVND (reference sequence). The CDR3 totals 16 residues. The trim removed 5 bases at V and 3 bases at J, leaving 8 bases unmatched. CDR3 coding DNA: TGTGCCAGTAGTTCCGGGACAGGAGTTTACACCGGGGAGCTGTTTTTT. It codes for CASSSGTGVYTGELFF.

The gene calls are TRBV18 and TRBJ1-5, with D perhaps matching TRBD1 (5 bases). This CDR3 is 15 amino acids long. Trimming pared 4 bases from V and 4 bases from J, leaving 14 bases between. The germline V gene has CDR1 KGHSH and CDR2 LQKENI. The DNA of the CDR3 is TGTGCCAGCTCACAATTAAGGGGAGCAAATCAGCCCCAGCATTTT. Translation: CASSQLRGANQPQHF.

This clone was seen only a few times. The chain carries TRBV9 and TRBJ2-7; D is undetermined. The germline V gene encodes CDR1 SGDLS and CDR2 YYNGEE. This CDR3 has 14 residues. The ends were cut back, 0 bases at V and 2 bases at J, with 9 bases in the middle. CDR3 DNA: TGTGCCAGCAGCGTAGGACCGAACCCCTACGAGCAGTACTTC. This gives the protein CASSVGPNPYEQYF. The full variable domain, with the rest looked up from reference TRBV9 and TRBJ2-7, is DSGVTQTPKHLITATGQRVTLRCSPRSGDLSVYWYQQSLDQGLQFLIQYYNGEERAKGNILERFSAQQFPDLHSELNLSSLELGDSALYFCASSVGPNPYEQYFGPGTRLTVT.

The chain uses TRBV27 and TRBJ2-3; D is tentatively TRBD1 or TRBD2 (7 bases each). Germline assignment: CDR1 MNHEY and CDR2 SMNVEV (reference sequence). This CDR3 region has 15 residues. Trimming removed 7 bases at V and 1 base at J, with 15 bases between. The CDR3 loop reads CASTQGGSGTDTQYF. DNA of the CDR3: TGTGCCAGCACCCAGGGGGGGTCAGGCACAGATACGCAGTATTTT.

This clone is a singleton in its sample. The chain carries TRBV28 and TRBJ2-1, with 8 nucleotides matching TRBD2. V gave up 6 bases and J gave up 1 base; unmatched junction bases: 17. Germline V CDR1 and CDR2: MDHEN, SYDVKM. The length of the CDR3 is 19 residues. The chain's CDR3 is CASSRTGLAVVPSYNEQFF. In nucleotides, the CDR3 is TGTGCCAGCAGCCGAACCGGACTAGCTGTGGTCCCATCCTACAATGAGCAGTTCTTC.

The chain uses TRBV18 and TRBJ2-3; a possible D gene is TRBD2 (5 bases). CDR1 is KGHSH and CDR2 is LQKENI in the germline V gene. V lost 3 bases to trimming and J lost 12 bases, with 13 bases between them. This CDR3 comprises 12 residues. CDR3 region: CASSPPGLAQYF. The CDR3, as DNA: TGTGCCAGCTCACCTCCCGGACTGGCCCAGTATTTT.

This chain connects TRBV15 to TRBJ1-3; the D gene is possibly TRBD1 (5 bases). V lost 3 bases to trimming and J lost 0 bases, with 21 bases between them. The CDR3 consists of 19 residues. Per the germline V gene, CDR1 is LNHNV and CDR2 is YYDKDF (reference sequence). CDR3: CATSRPRGGLSSSGNTIYF. CDR3 sequence (DNA): TGTGCCACCAGCAGGCCCCGGGGGGGACTGAGTAGCTCTGGAAACACCATATATTTT.

V and J are TRBV9 and TRBJ2-7, with 10 bases fitting TRBD1. CDR3 length equals 16 residues. After removal of 0 bases from V and 5 bases from J, the junction contained 8 bases not matched to a gene. Germline CDR1 and CDR2: SGDLS and YYNGEE. The CDR3 region has the DNA TGTGCCAGCAGCGTAGGGTCGGGGGACAGGGGTAACGAGCAGTACTTC. It specifies CASSVGSGDRGNEQYF.

The chain is built from TRBV7-7 and TRBJ2-1; D gene uncertain. V was clipped by 5 bases and J by 4 bases, with 9 bases between them. There are 13 residues in the CDR3. Germline V lookup: CDR1 SSHAT, CDR2 FNYEAQ (reference sequence). The CDR3 DNA reads TGTGCCAGCAGCCCAGACTCTTACAATGAGCAGTTCTTC. As protein: CASSPDSYNEQFF.

This CDR3 reads CAWGTGGGRTEAFF. CDR3 DNA sequence: TGTGCCTGGGGAACAGGGGGCGGTCGAACTGAAGCTTTCTTT. V gene TRBV30 combines with J gene TRBJ1-1, with 9 bases lining up with TRBD1. Germline lookup yields CDR1 GTSNPN and CDR2 SVGIG (reference sequence). This CDR3 is 14 amino acids long. V lost 5 bases and J lost 5; bases outside the gene matches: 9.

The chain has TRBV11-3 and TRBJ2-2; 7 nucleotides align to TRBD2. V was clipped by 5 bases and J by 4 bases; unmatched bases: 4. Germline V CDR1 and CDR2: SGHNT, YENEEA. The CDR3 runs 14 residues. The CDR3 is CASSHGTTTGELFF. The CDR3, as DNA: TGTGCCAGCAGCCACGGGACTACCACCGGGGAGCTGTTTTTT. The full variable domain, rest sourced from reference TRBV11-3 and TRBJ2-2, is EAGVVQSPRYKIIEKKQPVAFWCNPISGHNTLYWYLQNLGQGPELLIRYENEEAVDDSQLPKDRFSAERLKGVDSTLKIQPAELGDSAVYLCASSHGTTTGELFFGEGSRLTVL.

DNA of the CDR3: TGTGCCAGCAGTGAATTGCGGACAGGGGGCGTGGGTGGCTACACCTTC. Translating gives CASSELRTGGVGGYTF. This rearrangement joins TRBV6-1 to TRBJ1-2; 11 bases map to TRBD1. This CDR3 comprises 16 residues. V lost 2 bases, J lost 7 bases, and 9 bases stayed unmatched. Per germline, CDR1 MNHNS and CDR2 SASEGT.

The rearrangement links TRBV28 to TRBJ2-7; D gene unclear. Germline V lookup: CDR1 MDHEN, CDR2 SYDVKM. The CDR3 is 13 amino acids. Trimming removed 7 bases at V and 7 bases at J, with 17 bases between. Here the CDR3 reads CASTRTPNREQYF. The CDR3 region has the DNA TGTGCCAGCACCAGGACCCCAAACCGGGAGCAGTACTTC.

The chain has TRBV13 and TRBJ1-4, with a weak D call TRBD1 (5 bases). The CDR3 length is 15 residues. CDR1 PRHDT and CDR2 FYEKMQ come from the germline V gene (reference sequence). Deletions cut 5 bases from V and 8 bases from J, with 18 bases between. The CDR3 protein is CASSPQGAGKEKLFF. DNA of the CDR3: TGTGCCAGCAGCCCCCAAGGGGCAGGGAAAGAAAAACTGTTTTTT. The variable domain in full, completed from reference TRBV13 and TRBJ1-4, reads AAGVIQSPRHLIKEKRETATLKCYPIPRHDTVYWYQQGPGQDPQFLISFYEKMQSDKGSIPDRFSAQQFSDYHSELNMSSLELGDSALYFCASSPQGAGKEKLFFGSGTQLSVL.

This clone has more than one count but fewer than ten. The chain couples TRBV6-5 to TRBJ1-2, with TRBD1 as a possible D gene (5 bases). Between the trimmed V and J ends, which lost 8 bases and 8 bases, there was a span of 18 bases. The CDR3 length is 13 residues. Germline V gene lookup returns CDR1 MNHEY and CDR2 SVGAGI. CDR3 DNA: TGTGCCAGCGGACGGGGGTGGGCCGGCGGCTACACCTTC. It codes for CASGRGWAGGYTF.

The chain employs TRBV7-8 and TRBJ1-2; no definite D call. Germline V gene sequence: CDR1 SGHVS, CDR2 FQNEAQ. The length of the CDR3 is 12 residues. V was cut by 2 bases and J by 4 bases, with 5 bases left in between. CDR3 DNA: TGTGCCAGCAGCTTAAGCAGCTATGGCTACACCTTC. Its protein product is CASSLSSYGYTF.

The chain carries TRBV9 and TRBJ2-7; 13 bases align to TRBD2. V shed 4 bases and J 5 bases; nucleotides not matched to a gene: 9. Per the germline V gene, CDR1 is SGDLS and CDR2 is YYNGEE. The CDR3 has 16 amino acids. The CDR3 loop is CASSPGLAGVSDEQYF. The CDR3 nucleotides are TGTGCCAGCAGCCCCGGACTAGCGGGAGTTTCCGACGAGCAGTACTTC.

This rearrangement joins TRBV11-2 to TRBJ1-2; no reliable D call. Germline lookup yields CDR1 SGHAT and CDR2 FQNNGV. V lost 0 bases, J lost 7 bases, and 9 bases lay in between. The CDR3 spans 13 residues. CDR3 nucleotides: TGTGCCAGCAGCTTAGACCGGGGATCTGGCTACACCTTC. Translated, it gives CASSLDRGSGYTF.

The genes are TRBV19 and TRBJ1-3; D gene ambiguous. The germline gives CDR1 LNHDA, CDR2 SQIVND (reference sequence). The CDR3 is 15 amino acids. V was clipped by 0 bases and J by 4 bases, with 10 bases between them. As DNA, the CDR3 is TGTGCCAGTAGTATAGACTGGAGCAGCGGAAACACCATATATTTT. The encoded protein is CASSIDWSSGNTIYF.

The V gene is TRBV5-1, the J gene TRBJ2-6, with 8 bases fitting TRBD1. The CDR3 spans 19 residues. Trimming cost V 4 bases and J 1 base; bases outside gene matches: 13. Germline CDR1 reads SGHRS; CDR2 reads YFSETQ. CDR3 sequence reads: CASSLGTGGLLSGANVLTF. The CDR3 DNA reads as TGCGCCAGCAGCCTAGGGACAGGAGGTCTTTTGTCTGGGGCCAACGTCCTGACTTTC. Drawing the rest from reference TRBV5-1 and TRBJ2-6, the complete variable domain is KAGVTQTPRYLIKTRGQQVTLSCSPISGHRSVSWYQQTPGQGLQFLFEYFSETQRNKGNFPGRFSGRQFSNSRSEMNVSTLELGDSALYLCASSLGTGGLLSGANVLTFGAGSRLTVL.

The V and J genes are TRBV15 and TRBJ2-7, with 7 bases that match TRBD2. This CDR3 contains 14 residues. The germline V gene encodes CDR1 LNHNV and CDR2 YYDKDF (reference sequence). V lost 1 base and J lost 2; bases outside the gene matches: 2. The CDR3 DNA reads as TGTGCCACCAGCAGAGGGCGGGAGACCTACGAGCAGTACTTC. Translation: CATSRGRETYEQYF.

The J gene is TRBJ2-1, the V gene TRBV19, with D unclear. Germline assignment: CDR1 LNHDA and CDR2 SQIVND (reference sequence). Trimming took 6 bases from V and 3 from J, leaving 12 bases between them. This CDR3 region has 14 residues. CDR3 nucleotide sequence: TGTGCCAGTAGATCGGCCGTCCTCTACAATGAGCAGTTCTTC. Its protein is CASRSAVLYNEQFF.

CDR3 nucleotides: TGTGCCAGCAGTTTTGGTCTACCCACAGATACGCAGTATTTT. The encoded protein is CASSFGLPTDTQYF. The V call is TRBV27, the J call TRBJ2-3; no definite D call. Germline assignment: CDR1 MNHEY and CDR2 SMNVEV (reference sequence). CDR3 length: 14 amino acids. V was pared by 3 bases and J by 2 bases, with 9 bases between.

V is TRBV6-4 and J is TRBJ2-3; D gene unclear. The CDR3 consists of 14 residues. Germline V CDR1 and CDR2: MRHNA, SNTAGT. With 3 bases removed from V and 2 bases from J, the gap between germline ends came to 9 bases. CDR3 protein: CASSEVGFTDTQYF. The CDR3 DNA follows: TGTGCCAGCAGTGAGGTTGGGTTCACAGATACGCAGTATTTT.

This clone occurred once. The chain links TRBV19 to TRBJ1-5, with 9 bases aligning to TRBD1. Trimming removed 5 bases from V and 2 bases from J; junction bases left unmatched: 1. This CDR3 is built from 14 residues. Germline V gene sequence: CDR1 LNHDA, CDR2 SQIVND (reference sequence). The CDR3 reads CASSRDRGNQPQHF. CDR3 coding DNA: TGTGCCAGTAGTCGGGACAGGGGCAATCAGCCCCAGCATTTT.

Written as DNA, the CDR3 is TGTGCCAGCGCGTCCCTGACAGGAAAGCAGCCCCAGCATTTT. Amino acid sequence: CASASLTGKQPQHF. V is TRBV5-8 and J is TRBJ1-5; tentatively, D is TRBD1 (6 bases). CDR1 SGHTS and CDR2 YDEGEE come from the germline V gene. V was clipped by 7 bases and J by 7 bases, with 18 bases between them. The CDR3 spans 14 residues. The whole variable domain, remainder taken from reference TRBV5-8 and TRBJ1-5, is EAGVTQSPTHLIKTRGQQATLRCSPISGHTSVYWYQQALGLGLQFLLWYDEGEERNRGNFPPRFSGRQFPNYSSELNVNALELEDSALYLCASASLTGKQPQHFGDGTRLSIL.

V and J are TRBV7-8 and TRBJ1-1, with 7 positions matching TRBD1. With 0 bases clipped from V and 2 bases from J, the junction kept 3 bases outside the gene matches. CDR1 and CDR2 from the germline V gene are SGHVS and FQNEAQ. This CDR3 spans 15 amino acids. The CDR3 sequence: CASSLARGHNTEAFF. For the CDR3, the DNA is TGTGCCAGCAGCTTAGCGAGGGGGCACAACACTGAAGCTTTCTTT.

The CDR3: CASSGTSGITYEQYF. The CDR3 coding sequence is TGCGCCAGCAGCGGGACTAGCGGGATTACCTACGAGCAGTACTTC. The V and J genes are TRBV5-1 and TRBJ2-7; TRBD2 agrees at 13 bases. CDR3 length: 15 amino acids. After removal of 4 bases from V and 2 bases from J, the junction contained 3 bases not matched to a gene. CDR1 is SGHRS, CDR2 YFSETQ, per germline.

The chain couples TRBV18 to TRBJ2-7, with 9 bases aligning to TRBD1. The CDR3 consists of 13 residues. The J segment lost 6 bases and the V segment lost 3 bases, leaving 3 bases of the junction unmatched. Per the germline V gene, CDR1 is KGHSH and CDR2 is LQKENI. In DNA form, the CDR3 reads TGTGCCAGCTCACCTGACAGGGGGGTCGAGCAGTACTTC. Its protein product is CASSPDRGVEQYF.

This chain connects TRBV5-1 to TRBJ1-2; D is perhaps TRBD1 (6 bases). V shed 0 bases and J shed 8 bases, with 17 bases lying between them. This CDR3 spans 15 amino acids. Germline V lookup: CDR1 SGHRS, CDR2 YFSETQ. The DNA of the CDR3 is TGCGCCAGCAGCTTGGATAATCACAGGGTACGAGGCTACACCTTC. Protein: CASSLDNHRVRGYTF.